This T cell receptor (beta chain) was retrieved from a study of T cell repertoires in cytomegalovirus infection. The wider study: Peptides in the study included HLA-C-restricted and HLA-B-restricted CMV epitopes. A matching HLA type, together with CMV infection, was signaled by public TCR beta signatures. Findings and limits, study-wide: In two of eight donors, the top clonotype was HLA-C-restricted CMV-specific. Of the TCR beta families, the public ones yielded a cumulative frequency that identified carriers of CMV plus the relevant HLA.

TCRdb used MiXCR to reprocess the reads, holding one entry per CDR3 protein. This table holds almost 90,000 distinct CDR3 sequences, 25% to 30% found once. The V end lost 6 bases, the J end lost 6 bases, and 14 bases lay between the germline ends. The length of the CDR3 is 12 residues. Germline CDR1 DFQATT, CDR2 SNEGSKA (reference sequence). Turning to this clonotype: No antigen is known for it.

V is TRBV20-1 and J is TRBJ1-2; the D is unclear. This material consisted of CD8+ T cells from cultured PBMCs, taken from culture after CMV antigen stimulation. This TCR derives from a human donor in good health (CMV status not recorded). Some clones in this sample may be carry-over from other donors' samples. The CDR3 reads CSAEPIGHGYTF. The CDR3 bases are TGCAGTGCGGAGCCGATAGGGCATGGCTACACCTTC.